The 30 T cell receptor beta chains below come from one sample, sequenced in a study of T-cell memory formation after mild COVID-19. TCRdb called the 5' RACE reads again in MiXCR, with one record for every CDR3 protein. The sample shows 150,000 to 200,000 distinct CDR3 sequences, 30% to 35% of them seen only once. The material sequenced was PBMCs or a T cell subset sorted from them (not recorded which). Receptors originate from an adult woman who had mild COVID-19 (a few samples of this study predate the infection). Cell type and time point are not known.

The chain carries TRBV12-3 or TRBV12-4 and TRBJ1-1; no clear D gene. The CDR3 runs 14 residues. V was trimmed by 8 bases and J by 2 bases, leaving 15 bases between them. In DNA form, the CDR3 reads TGTGCCAGCGGTACCACAGTGGATAACACTGAAGCTTTCTTT. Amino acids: CASGTTVDNTEAFF.

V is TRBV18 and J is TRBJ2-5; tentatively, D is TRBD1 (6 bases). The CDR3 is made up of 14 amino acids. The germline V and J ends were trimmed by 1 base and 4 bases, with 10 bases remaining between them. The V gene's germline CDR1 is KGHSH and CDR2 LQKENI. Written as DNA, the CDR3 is TGTGCCAGCTCACCACAATTCAGGGGAGAGACCCAGTACTTC. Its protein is CASSPQFRGETQYF.

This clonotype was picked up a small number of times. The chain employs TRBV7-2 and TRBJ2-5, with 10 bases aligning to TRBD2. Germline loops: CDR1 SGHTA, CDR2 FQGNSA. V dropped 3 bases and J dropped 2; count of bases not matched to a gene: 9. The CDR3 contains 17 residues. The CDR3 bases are TGTGCCAGCAGCTTGAGGTTCGGACTAGCGGTACAAGAGACCCAGTACTTC. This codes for CASSLRFGLAVQETQYF.

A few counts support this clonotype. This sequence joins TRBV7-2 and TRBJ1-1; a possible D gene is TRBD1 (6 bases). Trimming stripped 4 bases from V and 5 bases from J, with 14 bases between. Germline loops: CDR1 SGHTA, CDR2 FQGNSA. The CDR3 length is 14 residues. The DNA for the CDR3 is TGTGCCAGCAGCTCCGGGGGAGGGGGGACTGAAGCTTTCTTT. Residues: CASSSGGGGTEAFF.

The CDR3 nucleotides are TGTGCCAGCAGCTTAGAGGGGCCCTACGAGCAGTACTTC. It specifies CASSLEGPYEQYF. The rearrangement links TRBV7-6 to TRBJ2-7, with D tentatively TRBD1 (5 bases). The germline V and J ends were trimmed by 1 base and 2 bases, with 6 bases remaining between them. Germline V lookup: CDR1 SGHVS, CDR2 FNYEAQ. The CDR3 length is 13 residues.

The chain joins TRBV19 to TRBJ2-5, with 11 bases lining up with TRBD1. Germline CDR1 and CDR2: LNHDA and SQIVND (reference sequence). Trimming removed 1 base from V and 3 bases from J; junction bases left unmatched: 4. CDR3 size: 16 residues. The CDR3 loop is CASSIGRTGGEETQYF. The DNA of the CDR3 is TGTGCCAGTAGTATAGGTAGGACAGGGGGCGAAGAGACCCAGTACTTC.

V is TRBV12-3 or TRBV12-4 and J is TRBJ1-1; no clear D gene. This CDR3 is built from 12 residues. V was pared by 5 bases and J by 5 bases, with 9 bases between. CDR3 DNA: TGTGCCAGCAGTGCCCCGGGGACTGAAGCTTTCTTT. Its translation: CASSAPGTEAFF.

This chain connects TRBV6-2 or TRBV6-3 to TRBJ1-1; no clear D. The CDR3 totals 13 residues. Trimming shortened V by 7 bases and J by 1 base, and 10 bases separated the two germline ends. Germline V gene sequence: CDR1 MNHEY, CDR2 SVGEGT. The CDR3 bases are TGTGCCAGCAACTTACAGTGGAACACTGAAGCTTTCTTT. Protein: CASNLQWNTEAFF.

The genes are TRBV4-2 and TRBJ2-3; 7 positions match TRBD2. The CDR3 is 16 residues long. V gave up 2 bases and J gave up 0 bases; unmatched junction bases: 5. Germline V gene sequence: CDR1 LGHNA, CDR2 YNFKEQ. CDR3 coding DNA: TGTGCCAGCAGCCAAAACGGGCGGGGGAGCACAGATACGCAGTATTTT. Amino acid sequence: CASSQNGRGSTDTQYF.

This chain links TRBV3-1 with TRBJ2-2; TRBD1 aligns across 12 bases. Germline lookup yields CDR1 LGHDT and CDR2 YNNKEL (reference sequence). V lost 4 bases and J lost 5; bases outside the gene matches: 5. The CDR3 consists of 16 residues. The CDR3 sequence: CASSPRDRGHTGELFF. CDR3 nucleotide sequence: TGTGCCAGCAGCCCTCGGGACAGGGGGCATACCGGGGAGCTGTTTTTT.

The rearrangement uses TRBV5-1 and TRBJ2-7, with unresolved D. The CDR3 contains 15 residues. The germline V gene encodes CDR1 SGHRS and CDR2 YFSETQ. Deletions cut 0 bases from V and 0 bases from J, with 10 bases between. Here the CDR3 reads CASSLEPVNSYEQYF. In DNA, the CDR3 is TGCGCCAGCAGCTTGGAGCCGGTGAACTCCTACGAGCAGTACTTC.

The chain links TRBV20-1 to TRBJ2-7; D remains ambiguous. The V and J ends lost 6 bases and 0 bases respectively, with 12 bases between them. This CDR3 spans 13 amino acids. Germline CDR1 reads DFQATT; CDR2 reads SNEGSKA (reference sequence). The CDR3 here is CSARRSSSYEQYF. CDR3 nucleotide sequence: TGCAGTGCGAGGCGATCCAGCTCCTACGAGCAGTACTTC.

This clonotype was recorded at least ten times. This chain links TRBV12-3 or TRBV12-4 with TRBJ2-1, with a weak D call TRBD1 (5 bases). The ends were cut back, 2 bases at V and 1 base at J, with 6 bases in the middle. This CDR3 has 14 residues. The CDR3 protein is CASSLQGSYNEQFF. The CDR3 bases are TGTGCCAGCAGTTTACAGGGTTCCTACAATGAGCAGTTCTTC.

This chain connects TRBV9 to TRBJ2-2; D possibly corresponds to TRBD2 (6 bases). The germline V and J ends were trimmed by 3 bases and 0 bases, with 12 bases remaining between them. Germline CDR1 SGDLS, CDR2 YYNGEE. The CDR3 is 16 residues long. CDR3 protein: CASSGFTGANTGELFF. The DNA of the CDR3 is TGTGCCAGCAGCGGGTTTACGGGGGCGAACACCGGGGAGCTGTTTTTT.

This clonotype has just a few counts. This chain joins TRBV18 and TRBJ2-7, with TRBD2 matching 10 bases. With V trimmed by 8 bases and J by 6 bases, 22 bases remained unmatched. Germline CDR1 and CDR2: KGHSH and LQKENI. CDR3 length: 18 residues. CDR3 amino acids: CASAGEVAGGGSMGEQYF. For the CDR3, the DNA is TGTGCCAGCGCCGGTGAGGTAGCGGGAGGAGGCTCGATGGGCGAGCAGTACTTC.

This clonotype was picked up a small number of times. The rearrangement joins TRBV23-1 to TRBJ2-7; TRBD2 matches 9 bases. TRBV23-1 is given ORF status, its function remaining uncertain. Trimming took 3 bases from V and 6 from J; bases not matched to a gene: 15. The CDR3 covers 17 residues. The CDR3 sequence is CASSHPGGLAFSCEQYF. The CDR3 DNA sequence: TGCGCCAGCAGTCACCCGGGGGGACTAGCATTTTCATGCGAGCAGTACTTC.

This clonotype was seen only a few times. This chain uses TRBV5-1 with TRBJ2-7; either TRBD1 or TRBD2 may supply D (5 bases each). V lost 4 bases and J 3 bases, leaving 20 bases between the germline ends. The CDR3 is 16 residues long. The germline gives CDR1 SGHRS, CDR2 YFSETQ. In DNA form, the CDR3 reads TGCGCCAGCAGCCCATACCCGGGACCTGAATACTACGAGCAGTACTTC. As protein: CASSPYPGPEYYEQYF.

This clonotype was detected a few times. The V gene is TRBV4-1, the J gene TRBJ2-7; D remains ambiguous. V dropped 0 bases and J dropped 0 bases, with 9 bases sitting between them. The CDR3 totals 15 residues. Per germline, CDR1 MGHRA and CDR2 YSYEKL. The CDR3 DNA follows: TGCGCCAGCAGCCAAGAGCCTCAAAGCTCCTACGAGCAGTACTTC. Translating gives CASSQEPQSSYEQYF.

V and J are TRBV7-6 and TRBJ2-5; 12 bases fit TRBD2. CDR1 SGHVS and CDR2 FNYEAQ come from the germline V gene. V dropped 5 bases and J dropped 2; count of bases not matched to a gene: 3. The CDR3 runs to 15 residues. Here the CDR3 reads CASSVTSGGQETQYF. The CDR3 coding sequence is TGTGCCAGCAGCGTGACTAGCGGGGGTCAAGAGACCCAGTACTTC.

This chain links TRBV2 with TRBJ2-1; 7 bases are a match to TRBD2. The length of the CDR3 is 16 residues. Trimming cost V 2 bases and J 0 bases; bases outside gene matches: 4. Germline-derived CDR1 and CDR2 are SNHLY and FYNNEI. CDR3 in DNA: TGTGCCAGCAGTGAACTGCGGGAGAGCTCCTACAATGAGCAGTTCTTC. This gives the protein CASSELRESSYNEQFF.

This CDR3 is CASSLSGRRNNSPLHF. CDR3 nucleotide sequence: TGTGCCAGCAGTTTAAGCGGACGCAGGAATAATTCACCCCTCCACTTT. The chain is built from TRBV12-3 or TRBV12-4 and TRBJ1-6; D remains ambiguous. Trimming left V 2 bases short and J 5 bases short, with 13 bases between. This CDR3 is built from 16 residues.

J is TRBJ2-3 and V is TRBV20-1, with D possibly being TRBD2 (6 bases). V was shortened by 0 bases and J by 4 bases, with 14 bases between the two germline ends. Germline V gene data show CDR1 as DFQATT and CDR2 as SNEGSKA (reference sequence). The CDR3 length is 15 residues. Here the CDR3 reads CSARDPRGGPDTQYF. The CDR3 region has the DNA TGCAGTGCTAGAGACCCTAGGGGAGGCCCAGATACGCAGTATTTT.

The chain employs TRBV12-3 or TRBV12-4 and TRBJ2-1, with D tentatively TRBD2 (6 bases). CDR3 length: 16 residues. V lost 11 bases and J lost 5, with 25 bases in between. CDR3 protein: CACGSPLSAGNNEQFF. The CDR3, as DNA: TGTGCCTGCGGATCCCCCTTGTCGGCGGGGAACAATGAGCAGTTCTTC.

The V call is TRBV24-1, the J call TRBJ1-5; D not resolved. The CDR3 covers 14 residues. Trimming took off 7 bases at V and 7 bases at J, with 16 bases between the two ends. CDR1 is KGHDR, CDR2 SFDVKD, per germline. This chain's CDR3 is CATSARSGVQPQHF. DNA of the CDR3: TGTGCCACCAGCGCCCGGTCCGGTGTCCAGCCCCAGCATTTT.

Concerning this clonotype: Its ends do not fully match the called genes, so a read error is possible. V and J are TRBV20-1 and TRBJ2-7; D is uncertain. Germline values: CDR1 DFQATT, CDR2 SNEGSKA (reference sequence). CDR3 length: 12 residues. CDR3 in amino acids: CRARDHGDEQYF. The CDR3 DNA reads TGCAGGGCTAGAGATCATGGGGACGAGCAGTACTTC.

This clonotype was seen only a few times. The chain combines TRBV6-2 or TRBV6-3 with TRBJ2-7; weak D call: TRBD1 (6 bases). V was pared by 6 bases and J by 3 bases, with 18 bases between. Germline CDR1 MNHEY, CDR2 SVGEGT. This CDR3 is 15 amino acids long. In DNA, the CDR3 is TGTGCCAGCAGGGACCAGGACAGCACACTCTACGAGCAGTACTTC. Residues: CASRDQDSTLYEQYF.

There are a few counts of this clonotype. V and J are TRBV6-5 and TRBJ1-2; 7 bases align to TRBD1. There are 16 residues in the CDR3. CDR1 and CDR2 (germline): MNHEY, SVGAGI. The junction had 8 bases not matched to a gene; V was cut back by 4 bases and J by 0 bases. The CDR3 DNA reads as TGTGCCAGCAGTTCGCGTGGACAGGAGACTAACTATGGCTACACCTTC. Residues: CASSSRGQETNYGYTF.

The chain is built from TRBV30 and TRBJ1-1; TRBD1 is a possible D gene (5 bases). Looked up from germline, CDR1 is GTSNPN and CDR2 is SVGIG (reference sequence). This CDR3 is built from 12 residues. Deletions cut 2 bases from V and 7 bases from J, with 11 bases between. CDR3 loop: CAWSLGVSEAFF. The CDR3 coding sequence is TGTGCCTGGAGTTTAGGGGTTAGTGAAGCTTTCTTT.

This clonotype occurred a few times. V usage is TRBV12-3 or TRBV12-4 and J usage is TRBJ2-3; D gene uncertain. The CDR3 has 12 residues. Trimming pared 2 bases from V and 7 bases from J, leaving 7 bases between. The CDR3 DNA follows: TGTGCCAGCAGTTTATTAGAACATACGCAGTATTTT. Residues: CASSLLEHTQYF.

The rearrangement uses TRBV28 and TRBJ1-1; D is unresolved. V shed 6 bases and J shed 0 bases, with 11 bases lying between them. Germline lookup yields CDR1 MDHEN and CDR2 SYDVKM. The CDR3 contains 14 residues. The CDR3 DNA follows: TGTGCCAGCAGGCCTCAGGATATGAACACTGAAGCTTTCTTT. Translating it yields CASRPQDMNTEAFF.